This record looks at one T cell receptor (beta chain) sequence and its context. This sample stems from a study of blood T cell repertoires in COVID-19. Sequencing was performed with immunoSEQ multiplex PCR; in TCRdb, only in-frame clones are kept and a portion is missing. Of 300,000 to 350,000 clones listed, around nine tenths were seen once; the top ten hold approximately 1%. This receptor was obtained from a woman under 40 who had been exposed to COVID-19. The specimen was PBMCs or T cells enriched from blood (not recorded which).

In nucleotides, the CDR3 is TGTGCCAGCAGCTTTTGGGCGTCTAGCGGAGATACGCAGTATTTT. It specifies CASSFWASSGDTQYF. The rearrangement uses TRBV7-9 and TRBJ2-3; 7 bases are a match to TRBD2. Per germline, CDR1 SEHNR and CDR2 FQNEAQ (reference sequence). Trimming cost V 3 bases and J 5 bases; bases outside gene matches: 8. The CDR3 is made up of 15 amino acids.